This T cell receptor (beta chain) was found in a study of regulatory T cells in long-lasting Graves disease. Notes on the study in general: Persistent disease preferred TRBV28, TRBJ1-2 and TRBJ2-5.

This sample's time point: newly diagnosed GD, antithyroid drugs for less than 3 months. PBMC RNA was the source of the TCR library. A note on this clonotype: As yet, its antigen is unknown.

Arm-PCR of CDR3 regions with iRepertoire HTBI primers generated TCR beta libraries. MiXCR was run by TCRdb on the multiplex PCR reads, yielding one entry per CDR3 protein. The table includes about 620,000 distinct CDR3 sequences, 16% detected once. The CDR3 has 15 residues. V was clipped by 2 bases and J by 8 bases; unmatched bases: 5. The germline V gene has CDR1 MNHEY and CDR2 SVGEGT. These same records also appear under a second study, on T cells in Graves' hyperthyroidism and ophthalmopathy.

The chain carries TRBV6-2 or TRBV6-3 and TRBJ1-4; 10 nucleotides agree with TRBD1. The origin of this receptor is a woman in her 30s with Graves disease. The material was peripheral blood mononuclear cells (PBMCs), obtained at new diagnosis, from a patient treated with antithyroid drugs. CDR3 protein: CASSYGTGAREKLFF. In DNA, the CDR3 is TGTGCCAGCAGTTACGGGACAGGGGCGCGGGAAAAACTGTTTTTT.